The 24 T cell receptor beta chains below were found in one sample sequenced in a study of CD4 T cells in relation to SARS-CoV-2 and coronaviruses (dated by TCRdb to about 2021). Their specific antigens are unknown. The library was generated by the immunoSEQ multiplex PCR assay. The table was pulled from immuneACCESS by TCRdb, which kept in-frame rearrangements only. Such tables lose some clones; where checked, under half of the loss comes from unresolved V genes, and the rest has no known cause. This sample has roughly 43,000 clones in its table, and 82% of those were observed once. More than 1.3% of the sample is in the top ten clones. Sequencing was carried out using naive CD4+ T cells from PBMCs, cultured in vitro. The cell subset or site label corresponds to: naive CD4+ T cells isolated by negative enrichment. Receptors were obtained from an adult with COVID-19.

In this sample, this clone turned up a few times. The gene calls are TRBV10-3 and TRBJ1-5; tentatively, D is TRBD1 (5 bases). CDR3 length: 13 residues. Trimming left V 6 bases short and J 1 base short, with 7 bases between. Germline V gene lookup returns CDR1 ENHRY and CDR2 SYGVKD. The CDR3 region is CAISRDSNQPQHF. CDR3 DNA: TGTGCCATCAGCAGGGACAGCAATCAGCCCCAGCATTTT.

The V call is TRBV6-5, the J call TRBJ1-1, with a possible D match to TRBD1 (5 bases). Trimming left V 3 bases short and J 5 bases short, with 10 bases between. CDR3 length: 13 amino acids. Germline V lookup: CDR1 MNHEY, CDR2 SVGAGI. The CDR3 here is CASSYGGGTEAFF. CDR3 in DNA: TGTGCCAGCAGTTATGGGGGAGGGACTGAAGCTTTCTTT.

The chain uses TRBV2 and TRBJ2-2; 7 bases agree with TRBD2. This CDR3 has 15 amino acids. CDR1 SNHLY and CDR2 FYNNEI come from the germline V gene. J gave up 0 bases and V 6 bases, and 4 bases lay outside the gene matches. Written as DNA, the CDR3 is TGTGCCAGCAGGGGGGGGAGCGCGAACACCGGGGAGCTGTTTTTT. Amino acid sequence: CASRGGSANTGELFF.

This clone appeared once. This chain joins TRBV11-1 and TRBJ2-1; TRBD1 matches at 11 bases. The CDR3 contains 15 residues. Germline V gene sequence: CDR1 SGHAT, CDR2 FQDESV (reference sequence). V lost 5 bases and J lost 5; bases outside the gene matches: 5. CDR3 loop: CASSPGTGGNNEQFF. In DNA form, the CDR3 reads TGTGCCAGCAGCCCCGGGACAGGGGGAAACAATGAGCAGTTCTTC. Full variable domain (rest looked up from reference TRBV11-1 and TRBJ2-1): EAEVAQSPRYKITEKSQAVAFWCDPISGHATLYWYRQILGQGPELLVQFQDESVVDDSQLPKDRFSAERLKGVDSTLKIQPAELGDSAMYLCASSPGTGGNNEQFFGPGTRLTVL.

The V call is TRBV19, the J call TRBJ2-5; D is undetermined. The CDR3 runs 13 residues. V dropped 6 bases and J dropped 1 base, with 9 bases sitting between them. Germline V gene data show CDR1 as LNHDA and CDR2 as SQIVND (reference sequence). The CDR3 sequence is CASRQTGQETQYF. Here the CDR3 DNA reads TGTGCCAGTAGGCAGACTGGCCAAGAGACCCAGTACTTC. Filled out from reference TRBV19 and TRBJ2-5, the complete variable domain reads DGGITQSPKYLFRKEGQNVTLSCEQNLNHDAMYWYRQDPGQGLRLIYYSQIVNDFQKGDIAEGYSVSREKKESFPLTVTSAQKNPTAFYLCASRQTGQETQYFGPGTRLLVL.

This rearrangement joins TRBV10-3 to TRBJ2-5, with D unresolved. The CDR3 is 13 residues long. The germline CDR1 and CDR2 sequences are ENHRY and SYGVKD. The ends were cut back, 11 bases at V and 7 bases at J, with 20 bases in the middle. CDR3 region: CAAQEDDMGTQYF. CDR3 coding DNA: TGTGCCGCCCAAGAGGATGATATGGGGACCCAGTACTTC.

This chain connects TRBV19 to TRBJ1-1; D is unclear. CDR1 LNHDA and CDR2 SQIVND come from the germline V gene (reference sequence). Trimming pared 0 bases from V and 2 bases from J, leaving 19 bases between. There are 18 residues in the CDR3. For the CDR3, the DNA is TGTGCCAGTAGTATAGATCTATTGCGCCGAGTCCTCAACACTGAAGCTTTCTTT. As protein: CASSIDLLRRVLNTEAFF.

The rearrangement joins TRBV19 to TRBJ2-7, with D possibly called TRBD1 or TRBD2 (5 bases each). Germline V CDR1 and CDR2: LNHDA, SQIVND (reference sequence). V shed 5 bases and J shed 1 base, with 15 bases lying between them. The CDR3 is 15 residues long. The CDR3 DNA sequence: TGTGCCAGTAGTCCTTCCGGGACGGGTTCCTACGAGCAGTACTTC. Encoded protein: CASSPSGTGSYEQYF.

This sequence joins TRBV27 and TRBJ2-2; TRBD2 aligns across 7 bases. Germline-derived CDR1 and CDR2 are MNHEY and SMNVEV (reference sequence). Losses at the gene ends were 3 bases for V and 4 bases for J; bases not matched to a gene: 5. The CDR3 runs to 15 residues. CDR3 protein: CASSFDSGVTGELFF. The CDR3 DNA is TGTGCCAGCAGTTTCGACAGCGGGGTCACCGGGGAGCTGTTTTTT.

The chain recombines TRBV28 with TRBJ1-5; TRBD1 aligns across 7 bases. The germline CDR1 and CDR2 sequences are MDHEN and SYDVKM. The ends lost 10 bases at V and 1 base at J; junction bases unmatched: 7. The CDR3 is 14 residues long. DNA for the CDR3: TGTGCCATTTCCGCAGGGGGGAGCAATCAGCCCCAGCATTTT. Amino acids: CAISAGGSNQPQHF.

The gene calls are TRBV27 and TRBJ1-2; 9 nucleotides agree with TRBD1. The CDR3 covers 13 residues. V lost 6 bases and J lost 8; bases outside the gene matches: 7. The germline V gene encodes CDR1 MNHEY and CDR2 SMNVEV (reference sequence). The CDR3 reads CASSLQGANGYTF. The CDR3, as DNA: TGTGCCAGCAGCTTACAGGGGGCGAACGGCTACACCTTC.

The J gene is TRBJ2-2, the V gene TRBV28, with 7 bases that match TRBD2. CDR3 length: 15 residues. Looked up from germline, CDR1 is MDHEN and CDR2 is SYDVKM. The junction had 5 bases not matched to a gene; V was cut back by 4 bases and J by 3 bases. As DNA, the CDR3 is TGTGCCAGCAGTTACGCGGGAGAGGACACCGGGGAGCTGTTTTTT. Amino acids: CASSYAGEDTGELFF.

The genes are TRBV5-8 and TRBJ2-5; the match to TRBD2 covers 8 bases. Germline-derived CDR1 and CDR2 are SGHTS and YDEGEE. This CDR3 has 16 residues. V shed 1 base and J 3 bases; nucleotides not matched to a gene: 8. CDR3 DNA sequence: TGTGCCAGCAGCTTGAGAGCCAGCGGGAGAAAAGAGACCCAGTACTTC. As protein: CASSLRASGRKETQYF.

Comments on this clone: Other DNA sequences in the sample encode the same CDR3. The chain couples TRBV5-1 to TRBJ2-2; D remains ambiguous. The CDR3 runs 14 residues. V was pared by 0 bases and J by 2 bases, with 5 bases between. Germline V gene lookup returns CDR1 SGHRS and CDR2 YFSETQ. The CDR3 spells CASSLEGNTGELFF. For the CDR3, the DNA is TGCGCCAGCAGCTTGGAGGGTAACACCGGGGAGCTGTTTTTT.

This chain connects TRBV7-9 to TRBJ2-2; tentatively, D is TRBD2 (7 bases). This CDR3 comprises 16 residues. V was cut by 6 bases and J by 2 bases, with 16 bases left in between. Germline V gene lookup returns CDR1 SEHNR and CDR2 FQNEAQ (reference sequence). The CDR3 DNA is TGTGCCAGCAGAAGGGGGGGGGCAACTAACACCGGGGAGCTGTTTTTT. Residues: CASRRGGATNTGELFF.

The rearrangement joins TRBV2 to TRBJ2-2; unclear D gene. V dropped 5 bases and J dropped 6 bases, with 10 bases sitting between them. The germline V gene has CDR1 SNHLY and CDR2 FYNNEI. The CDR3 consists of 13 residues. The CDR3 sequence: CASSLVRSGELFF. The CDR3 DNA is TGTGCCAGCAGTCTGGTTCGGTCCGGGGAGCTGTTTTTT.

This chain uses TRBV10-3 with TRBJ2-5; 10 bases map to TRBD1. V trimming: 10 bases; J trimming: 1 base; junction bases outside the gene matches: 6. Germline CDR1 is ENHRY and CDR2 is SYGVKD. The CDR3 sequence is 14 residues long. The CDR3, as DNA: TGTGCCACCTCTAGGGACAGGGGCCAAGAGACCCAGTACTTC. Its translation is CATSRDRGQETQYF.

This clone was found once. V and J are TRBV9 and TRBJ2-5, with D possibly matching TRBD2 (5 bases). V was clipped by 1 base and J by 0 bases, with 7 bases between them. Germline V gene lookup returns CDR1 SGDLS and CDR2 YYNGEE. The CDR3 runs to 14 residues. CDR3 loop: CASSVLSDQETQYF. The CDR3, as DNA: TGTGCCAGCAGCGTACTTAGCGACCAAGAGACCCAGTACTTC. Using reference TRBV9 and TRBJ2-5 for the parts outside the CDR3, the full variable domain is DSGVTQTPKHLITATGQRVTLRCSPRSGDLSVYWYQQSLDQGLQFLIQYYNGEERAKGNILERFSAQQFPDLHSELNLSSLELGDSALYFCASSVLSDQETQYFGPGTRLLVL.

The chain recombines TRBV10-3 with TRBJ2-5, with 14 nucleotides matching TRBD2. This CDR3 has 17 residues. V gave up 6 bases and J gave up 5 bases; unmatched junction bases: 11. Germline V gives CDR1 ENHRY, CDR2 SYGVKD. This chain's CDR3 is CAISEPGLAGVGETQYF. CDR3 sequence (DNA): TGTGCCATCAGCGAACCGGGACTAGCGGGAGTAGGTGAGACCCAGTACTTC.

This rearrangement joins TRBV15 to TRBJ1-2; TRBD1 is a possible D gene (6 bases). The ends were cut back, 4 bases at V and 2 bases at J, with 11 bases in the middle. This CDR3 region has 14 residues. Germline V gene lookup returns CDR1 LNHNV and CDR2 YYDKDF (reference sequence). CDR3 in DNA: TGTGCCACCAGCATCGGGCAGGGGAACTATGGCTACACCTTC. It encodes CATSIGQGNYGYTF.

The CDR3 DNA sequence: TGTGCCTGGAGGGAGGGACTAGCGGGAGAAGAGACCCAGTACTTC. This encodes CAWREGLAGEETQYF. The genes are TRBV30 and TRBJ2-5; 14 bases map to TRBD2. This CDR3 spans 15 amino acids. Germline assignment: CDR1 GTSNPN and CDR2 SVGIG (reference sequence). The V gene end was trimmed by 3 bases and the J gene end by 3 bases; junction bases not matched to a gene: 3.

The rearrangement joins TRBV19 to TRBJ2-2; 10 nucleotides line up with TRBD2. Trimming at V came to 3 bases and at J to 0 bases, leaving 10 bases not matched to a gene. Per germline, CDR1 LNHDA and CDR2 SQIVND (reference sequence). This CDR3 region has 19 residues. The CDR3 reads CASSIRLAGVLTNTGELFF. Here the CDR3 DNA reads TGTGCCAGTAGTATTCGCCTAGCGGGAGTACTAACGAACACCGGGGAGCTGTTTTTT.

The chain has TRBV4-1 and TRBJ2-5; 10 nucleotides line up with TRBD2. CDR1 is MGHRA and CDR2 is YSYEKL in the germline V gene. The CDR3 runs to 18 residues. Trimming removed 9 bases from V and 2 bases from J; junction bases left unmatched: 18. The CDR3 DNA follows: TGCGCCAGTGCGGTAGGGACTAGCGCCACCCAAGCTCAAGAGACCCAGTACTTC. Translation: CASAVGTSATQAQETQYF.

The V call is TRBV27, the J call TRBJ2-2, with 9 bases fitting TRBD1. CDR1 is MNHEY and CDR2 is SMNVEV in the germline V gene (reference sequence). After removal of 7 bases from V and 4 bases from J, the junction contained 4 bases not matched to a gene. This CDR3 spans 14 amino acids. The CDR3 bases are TGTGCCAGCAATAAGGGACAGGGCACCGGGGAGCTGTTTTTT. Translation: CASNKGQGTGELFF.